This TCR beta chain was identified during a study of T cell repertoires in cytomegalovirus infection. Overall study: It was the public TCR beta signatures that indicated both CMV infection and matching HLA type. General study findings and limits: In two of eight donors, the top clonotype was HLA-C-restricted CMV-specific. There were carriers of CMV plus the relevant HLA, and cumulative public TCR beta family frequency identified them.

With regard to this clonotype: Its cognate antigen is unknown.

One entry per CDR3 protein, called by TCRdb with MiXCR from the reads. The repertoire holds around 320,000 distinct CDR3 sequences, around 9.5% seen once, with about 3.9% in the top ten. The sample was PBMCs. The sequence was obtained from a human donor in good health (CMV status not recorded). Some clones in this sample may be carry-over from other donors' samples.

DNA for the CDR3: TGTGCCAGCAGCCCGGGACAAGCCACCGGGGAGCTGTTTTTT. This gives the protein CASSPGQATGELFF. This chain joins TRBV7-9 and TRBJ2-2, with a tentative D call TRBD1 (6 bases). The CDR3 extends over 14 amino acids. Germline-derived CDR1 and CDR2 are SEHNR and FQNEAQ (reference sequence). With 5 bases removed from V and 4 bases from J, the gap between germline ends came to 11 bases. Using reference TRBV7-9 and TRBJ2-2 for the parts outside the CDR3, the full variable domain is DTGVSQNPRHKITKRGQNVTFRCDPISEHNRLYWYRQTLGQGPEFLTYFQNEAQLEKSRLLSDRFSAERPKGSFSTLEIQRTEQGDSAMYLCASSPGQATGELFFGEGSRLTVL.